The present TCR beta chain was sequenced within a study of blood T cell repertoires in COVID-19. For the study at large: The United States, Italy and Spain were the sources of the acute and convalescent COVID-19 samples.

The CDR3 spans 19 residues. CDR1 is MGHRA and CDR2 is YSYEKL in the germline V gene. The ends lost 2 bases at V and 0 bases at J; junction bases unmatched: 12. How the authors handled the data: Amplification of reference gene primers was used by the study to estimate nucleated cell counts. The repertoire was sequenced with immunoSEQ multiplex PCR; TCRdb's copy has only in-frame clones and lacks some. V and J calls and clone size are copied from that table; D and trimming were computed from the DNA. The profile shows some 200,000 clones, 75% to 90% of them singletons. This chain connects TRBV4-1 to TRBJ2-2, with 7 bases identical to TRBD2. This clonotype originated in a woman aged 40 to 55 with acute or convalescent COVID-19. Sequenced input: peripheral blood. The CDR3 is CASSQLRGKRGTNTGELFF. For the CDR3, the DNA is TGCGCCAGCAGCCAACTCCGGGGGAAGCGGGGAACGAACACCGGGGAGCTGTTTTTT.